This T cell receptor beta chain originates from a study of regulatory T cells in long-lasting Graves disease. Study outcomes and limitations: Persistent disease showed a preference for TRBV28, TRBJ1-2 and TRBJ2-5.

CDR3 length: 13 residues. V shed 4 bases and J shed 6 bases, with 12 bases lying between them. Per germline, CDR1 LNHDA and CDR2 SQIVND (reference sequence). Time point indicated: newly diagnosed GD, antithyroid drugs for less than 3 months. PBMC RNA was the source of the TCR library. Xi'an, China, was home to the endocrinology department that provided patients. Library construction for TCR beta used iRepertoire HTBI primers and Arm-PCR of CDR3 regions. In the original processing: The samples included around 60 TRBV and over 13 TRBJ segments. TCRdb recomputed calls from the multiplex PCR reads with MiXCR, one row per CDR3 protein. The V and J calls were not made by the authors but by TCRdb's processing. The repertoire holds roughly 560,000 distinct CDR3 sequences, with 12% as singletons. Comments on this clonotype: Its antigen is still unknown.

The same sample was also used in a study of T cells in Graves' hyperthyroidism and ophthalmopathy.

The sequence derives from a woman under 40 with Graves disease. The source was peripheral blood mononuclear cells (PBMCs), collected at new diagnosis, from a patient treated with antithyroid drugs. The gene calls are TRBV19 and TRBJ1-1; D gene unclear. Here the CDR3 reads CASSTGRIAEAFF. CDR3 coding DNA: TGTGCCAGTAGTACTGGGAGGATCGCTGAAGCTTTCTTT.